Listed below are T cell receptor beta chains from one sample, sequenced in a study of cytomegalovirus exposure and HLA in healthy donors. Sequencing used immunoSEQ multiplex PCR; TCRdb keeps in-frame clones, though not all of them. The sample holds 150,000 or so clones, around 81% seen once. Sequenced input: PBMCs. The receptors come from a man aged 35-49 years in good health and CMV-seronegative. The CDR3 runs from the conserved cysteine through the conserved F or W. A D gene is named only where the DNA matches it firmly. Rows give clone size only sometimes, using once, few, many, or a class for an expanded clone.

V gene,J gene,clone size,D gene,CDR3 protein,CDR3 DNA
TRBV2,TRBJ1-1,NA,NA,CASDRRNTEAFF,TGTGCCAGCGACAGGAGGAACACTGAAGCTTTCTTT
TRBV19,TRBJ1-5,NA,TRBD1,CASTQTGMRQPQHF,TGTGCCAGTACCCAGACAGGGATGAGACAGCCCCAGCATTTT
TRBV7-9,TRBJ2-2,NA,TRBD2,CASSLTSGYANTGELFF,TGTGCCAGCAGCTTAACTAGCGGCTACGCGAACACCGGGGAGCTGTTTTTT
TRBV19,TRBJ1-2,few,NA,CASSTSSPTAGYTF,TGTGCCAGTAGTACCTCTTCACCGACAGCTGGCTACACCTTC
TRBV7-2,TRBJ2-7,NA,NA,CASSLDTEGEQYF,TGTGCCAGCAGCTTAGATACGGAGGGCGAGCAGTACTTC
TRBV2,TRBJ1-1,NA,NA,CASSRGEGTEAFF,TGTGCCAGCAGCAGGGGTGAGGGGACTGAAGCTTTCTTT
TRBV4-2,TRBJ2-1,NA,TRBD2,CASSQASGSYNEQFF,TGTGCCAGCAGCCAAGCTAGCGGGAGCTACAATGAGCAGTTCTTC
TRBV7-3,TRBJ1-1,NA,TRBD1,CASSPTGGSEAFF,TGTGCCAGCAGCCCGACAGGGGGCAGTGAAGCTTTCTTT
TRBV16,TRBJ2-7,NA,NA,CASSHISLGEYEQYF,TGTGCCAGCAGCCATATATCTCTGGGAGAATACGAGCAGTACTTC
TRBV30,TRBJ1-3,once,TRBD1,CAWSGQGPSSGNTIYF,TGTGCCTGGAGCGGACAGGGGCCCAGCTCTGGAAACACCATATATTTT
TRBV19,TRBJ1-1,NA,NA,CASSILNGVFTEAFF,TGTGCCAGTAGTATCTTAAACGGGGTTTTCACTGAAGCTTTCTTT
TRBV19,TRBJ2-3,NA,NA,CASSMMGASTDTQYF,TGTGCCAGTAGTATGATGGGGGCTAGCACAGATACGCAGTATTTT
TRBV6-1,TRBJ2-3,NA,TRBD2,CASSELGLAGVGTQYF,TGTGCCAGCAGTGAATTAGGACTAGCGGGAGTGGGTACGCAGTATTTT
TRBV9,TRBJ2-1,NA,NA,CASSVAPPGSYNEQFF,TGTGCCAGCAGCGTAGCTCCCCCCGGCTCCTACAATGAGCAGTTCTTC
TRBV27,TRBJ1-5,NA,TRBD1,CASSLRTGHQPQHF,TGTGCCAGCAGTTTACGGACAGGACATCAGCCCCAGCATTTT
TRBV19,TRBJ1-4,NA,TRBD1,CASSLTGRVEKLFF,TGTGCCAGTAGCCTGACAGGGCGCGTCGAAAAACTGTTTTTT
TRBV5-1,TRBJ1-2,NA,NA,CASSLEQEINYGYTF,TGCGCCAGCAGCTTGGAACAGGAGATTAACTATGGCTACACCTTC
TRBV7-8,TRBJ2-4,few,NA,CASSHDRTFENSQYF,TGTGCCAGCAGCCATGACAGAACATTCGAAAACAGTCAGTACTTC
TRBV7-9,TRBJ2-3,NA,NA,CSSSSSLALTDTQYF,TGTTCCAGCAGCTCCTCACTAGCCCTCACAGATACGCAGTATTTT
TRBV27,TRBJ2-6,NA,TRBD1,CASSALQGAGANVLTF,TGTGCCAGCAGTGCCCTCCAGGGGGCTGGGGCCAACGTCCTGACTTTC
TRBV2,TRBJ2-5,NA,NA,CASSVLLQETQYF,TGTGCCAGCAGTGTTCTACTGCAAGAGACCCAGTACTTC
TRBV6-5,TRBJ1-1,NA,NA,CASSFGTTEAFF,TGTGCCAGCAGTTTCGGGACAACCGAAGCTTTCTTT
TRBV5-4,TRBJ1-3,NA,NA,CASSDPRQGTGNTIYF,TGTGCCAGCAGCGACCCAAGGCAGGGTACTGGAAACACCATATATTTT